What follows describes a single TCR beta chain. No antigen is known for it. TCRdb reprocessed the 5' RACE reads with MiXCR, giving one entry per CDR3 protein. Among 250,000 to 300,000 distinct CDR3 sequences listed, around 20% were seen once. The data derive from a study of CD8 T cells in ankylosing spondylitis. Overall study results and limits: A TCR beta motif of roughly 8 highly homologous variants seemed to mark ankylosing spondylitis blood. Some motif variants had been reported before (in reactive arthritis synovial fluid and blood).

The receptor was derived from a male donor with ankylosing spondylitis or in good health (not recorded which). Sequenced: blood, either unsorted or a sorted T cell fraction (not recorded which).

The CDR3 region is CTLGGGGHGYTF. Written as DNA, the CDR3 is TGCACCCTAGGAGGGGGGGGGCATGGCTACACCTTC. The chain employs TRBV20-1 and TRBJ1-2; D perhaps matches TRBD1 (6 bases). The germline V gene has CDR1 DFQATT and CDR2 SNEGSKA (reference sequence). The CDR3 is made up of 12 amino acids.